These 10 T cell receptor beta chains originate from one sample sequenced in a study of OX40 agonist ivuxolimab in advanced cancers. Measured with immunoSEQ multiplex PCR; TCRdb has only the in-frame clones, and not every one. The sample has 50,000 to 65,000 clones; 80% to 90% are singletons. The specimen was CD4+ or CD8+ T cells sorted from blood, collected in a trial of the OX40 agonist ivuxolimab. These receptors were taken from an adult with an advanced solid tumor such as melanoma, head and neck, liver or kidney cancer.

This clone was seen only once. The chain links TRBV29-1 to TRBJ2-5, with 8 positions matching TRBD1. The CDR3 spans 12 residues. The J segment lost 5 bases and the V segment lost 7 bases, leaving 6 bases of the junction unmatched. Germline lookup yields CDR1 SQVTM and CDR2 ANQGSEA. This chain's CDR3 is CSGYRGRETQYF. For the CDR3, the DNA is TGCAGCGGTTACAGGGGGAGGGAGACCCAGTACTTC.

J is TRBJ2-3 and V is TRBV9; 8 bases match TRBD2. Trimming cost V 3 bases and J 2 bases; bases outside gene matches: 5. The length of the CDR3 is 15 residues. From germline, CDR1 is SGDLS and CDR2 YYNGEE. Written as DNA, the CDR3 is TGTGCCAGCAGCGGTAGCGGGGCGCCCACAGATACGCAGTATTTT. It is translated as CASSGSGAPTDTQYF.

The rearrangement links TRBV19 to TRBJ2-4; unclear D gene. V lost 10 bases, J lost 7 bases, and 11 bases lay in between. The CDR3 consists of 11 residues. Germline V lookup: CDR1 LNHDA, CDR2 SQIVND (reference sequence). CDR3 region: CATTLGNIQYF. CDR3 DNA: TGTGCCACCACCTTAGGCAACATTCAGTACTTC.

The chain carries TRBV6-5 and TRBJ1-1; D not resolved. The CDR3 length is 15 residues. Trimming removed 0 bases from V and 0 bases from J, with 8 bases in between. Per the germline V gene, CDR1 is MNHEY and CDR2 is SVGAGI. CDR3 nucleotides: TGTGCCAGCAGTTACTCGGGCAGACTGAACACTGAAGCTTTCTTT. It is translated as CASSYSGRLNTEAFF.

The V call is TRBV2, the J call TRBJ2-3, with 7 bases matching TRBD2. The J segment lost 4 bases and the V segment lost 2 bases, leaving 6 bases of the junction unmatched. CDR3 length equals 15 residues. Per the germline V gene, CDR1 is SNHLY and CDR2 is FYNNEI. The CDR3 loop is CASSEWRGSADTQYF. In DNA, the CDR3 is TGTGCCAGCAGTGAATGGCGGGGGTCGGCAGATACGCAGTATTTT.

The chain carries TRBV7-2 and TRBJ2-1, with D hard to call. Trimming took 8 bases from V and 4 from J, leaving 12 bases between them. There are 13 residues in the CDR3. Germline V lookup: CDR1 SGHTA, CDR2 FQGNSA. The CDR3 nucleotides are TGTGCCAGCGTGAAGGATAGGTACAATGAGCAGTTCTTC. This sequence encodes CASVKDRYNEQFF.

This clone was seen a single time. J is TRBJ2-7 and V is TRBV11-3, with 7 bases identical to TRBD1. V shed 0 bases and J 3 bases; nucleotides not matched to a gene: 2. CDR3 length: 14 residues. Germline values: CDR1 SGHNT, CDR2 YENEEA. In DNA, the CDR3 is TGTGCCAGCAGCTTAGAGGCAGGGGGCTACGAGCAGTACTTC. Its protein product is CASSLEAGGYEQYF.

The chain carries TRBV18 and TRBJ2-2; the D gene is possibly TRBD1 (6 bases). The CDR3 spans 14 residues. Trimming took off 5 bases at V and 6 bases at J, with 13 bases between the two ends. Germline loops: CDR1 KGHSH, CDR2 LQKENI. In DNA, the CDR3 is TGTGCCAGCTCATCAAACAGGGAAGCCGGGGAGCTGTTTTTT. Its translation: CASSSNREAGELFF.

By frequency in the sample, this clone is medium-sized. The rearrangement uses TRBV2 and TRBJ2-1, with D possibly matching TRBD2 (6 bases). The V end was cut by 9 bases, the J end by 1 base, with 19 bases between. The CDR3 consists of 16 residues. Germline V gene sequence: CDR1 SNHLY, CDR2 FYNNEI. In nucleotides, the CDR3 is TGTGCCAGTACTGCACAACTAGCCAGATCCTACAATGAGCAGTTCTTC. Residues: CASTAQLARSYNEQFF.

The gene calls are TRBV7-8 and TRBJ1-4; maybe TRBD1 (5 bases). CDR3 length: 15 residues. The germline V gene has CDR1 SGHVS and CDR2 FQNEAQ. Trimming stripped 6 bases from V and 3 bases from J, with 14 bases between. CDR3 coding DNA: TGTGCCAGCAGTCGGAAGGGGTTACCTAATGAAAAACTGTTTTTT. This translates into CASSRKGLPNEKLFF.